These 18 T cell receptor beta chains were all obtained from the same sample, sequenced in a study of T cells in localized non-small cell lung cancer. Profiling relied on immunoSEQ multiplex PCR, and the TCRdb table lists in-frame clones only, not all of them. The repertoire holds 25,000 to 30,000 clones, with less than 95% as singletons. Sequencing was performed on peripheral blood, taken before any cancer treatment. The receptor set was obtained from a female donor over 55 with stage I lung adenocarcinoma.

The chain uses TRBV2 and TRBJ2-3; TRBD2 aligns across 10 bases. Per germline, CDR1 SNHLY and CDR2 FYNNEI. The length of the CDR3 is 21 residues. J lost 0 bases, V lost 4 bases, and 19 bases had no gene match. Here the CDR3 DNA reads TGTGCCAGCAGTGGGTCTATCGATCTAGCGGGGGTTGGTCGGAGCACAGATACGCAGTATTTT. Translating it yields CASSGSIDLAGVGRSTDTQYF.

V usage is TRBV6-6 and J usage is TRBJ1-2; D unclear. The CDR3 is 12 amino acids. Trimming took 4 bases from V and 8 from J, leaving 11 bases between them. Germline values: CDR1 MNHNY, CDR2 SVGAGI (reference sequence). CDR3 nucleotide sequence: TGTGCCAGCAGTTTTCGTGGAGGGGGCTACACCTTC. Encoded protein: CASSFRGGGYTF.

V gene TRBV6-5 combines with J gene TRBJ2-7; 7 positions match TRBD2. This CDR3 is built from 14 residues. J lost 6 bases, V lost 6 bases, and 11 bases had no gene match. The germline gives CDR1 MNHEY, CDR2 SVGAGI. CDR3 loop: CASSRTGGPSEQYF. The CDR3 coding sequence is TGTGCCAGCAGCCGCACGGGAGGTCCTAGCGAGCAGTACTTC.

J is TRBJ1-2 and V is TRBV18; 8 bases line up with TRBD1. Trimming took 0 bases from V and 8 from J; bases not matched to a gene: 2. Looked up from germline, CDR1 is KGHSH and CDR2 is LQKENI. The CDR3 runs to 13 residues. The CDR3 here is CASSPPTGVGYTF. The CDR3 nucleotides are TGTGCCAGCTCACCACCGACAGGGGTCGGCTACACCTTC. The full variable domain, rest sourced from reference TRBV18 and TRBJ1-2, is NAGVMQNPRHLVRRRGQEARLRCSPMKGHSHVYWYRQLPEEGLKFMVYLQKENIIDESGMPKERFSAEFPKEGPSILRIQQVVRGDSAAYFCASSPPTGVGYTFGSGTRLTVV.

This clone appeared a few times. The chain links TRBV7-2 to TRBJ1-4; no clear D gene. CDR1 SGHTA and CDR2 FQGNSA come from the germline V gene. There are 15 residues in the CDR3. V shed 2 bases and J shed 4 bases, with 11 bases lying between them. The CDR3 sequence: CASSLNVDVNEKLFF. In DNA, the CDR3 is TGTGCCAGCAGCTTAAACGTGGACGTTAATGAAAAACTGTTTTTT. Filled out from reference TRBV7-2 and TRBJ1-4, the complete variable domain reads GAGVSQSPSNKVTEKGKDVELRCDPISGHTALYWYRQSLGQGLEFLIYFQGNSAPDKSGLPSDRFSAERTGGSVSTLTIQRTQQEDSAVYLCASSLNVDVNEKLFFGSGTQLSVL.

V usage is TRBV2 and J usage is TRBJ1-2, with D unresolved. CDR1 and CDR2 from the germline V gene are SNHLY and FYNNEI. The V end was cut by 3 bases, the J end by 4 bases, with 6 bases between. The CDR3 extends over 12 amino acids. CDR3 sequence: CASSDDIYGYTF. Written as DNA, the CDR3 is TGTGCCAGCAGTGACGACATCTATGGCTACACCTTC. Looking up the rest from reference TRBV2 and TRBJ1-2 gives the full variable domain: EPEVTQTPSHQVTQMGQEVILRCVPISNHLYFYWYRQILGQKVEFLVSFYNNEISEKSEIFDDQFSVERPDGSNFTLKIRSTKLEDSAMYFCASSDDIYGYTFGSGTRLTVV.

V usage is TRBV28 and J usage is TRBJ2-7; 11 nucleotides agree with TRBD2. V gave up 11 bases and J gave up 2 bases; unmatched junction bases: 11. The CDR3 extends over 15 amino acids. CDR1 and CDR2 from the germline V gene are MDHEN and SYDVKM. The CDR3 nucleotides are TGTGCCGGCTCTACTTTAGCGGGAGGGCCCTACGAGCAGTACTTC. Protein sequence: CAGSTLAGGPYEQYF.

The chain links TRBV11-2 to TRBJ2-7, with 7 bases identical to TRBD1. This CDR3 region has 13 residues. Germline V gene lookup returns CDR1 SGHAT and CDR2 FQNNGV. V was clipped by 3 bases and J by 7 bases; unmatched bases: 6. CDR3 protein: CASSLDRTTEQYF. CDR3 DNA: TGTGCCAGCAGCTTGGACAGGACCACAGAGCAGTACTTC.

This chain links TRBV2 with TRBJ2-1, with D perhaps matching TRBD1 or TRBD2 (5 bases each). Trimming took 6 bases from V and 3 from J, leaving 12 bases between them. The length of the CDR3 is 14 residues. Germline CDR1 SNHLY, CDR2 FYNNEI. The CDR3 reads CASRWDGYYNEQFF. CDR3 bases: TGTGCCAGCAGATGGGACGGATACTACAATGAGCAGTTCTTC.

This sequence joins TRBV9 and TRBJ2-7; D gene ambiguous. The CDR3 consists of 14 residues. The germline gives CDR1 SGDLS, CDR2 YYNGEE. The germline V and J ends were trimmed by 4 bases and 6 bases, with 17 bases remaining between them. CDR3: CASSPIVGPGEQYF. CDR3 coding DNA: TGTGCCAGCAGCCCGATAGTTGGGCCGGGCGAGCAGTACTTC.

The chain couples TRBV6-4 to TRBJ2-3; the D gene is possibly TRBD2 (6 bases). Deletions cut 3 bases from V and 3 bases from J, with 13 bases between. The length of the CDR3 is 15 residues. From germline, CDR1 is MRHNA and CDR2 SNTAGT. CDR3 sequence reads: CASSEGYGGTDTQYF. Written as DNA, the CDR3 is TGTGCCAGCAGTGAGGGGTATGGGGGGACAGATACGCAGTATTTT.

V usage is TRBV7-2 and J usage is TRBJ1-2; no clear D. This CDR3 region has 12 residues. Germline V lookup: CDR1 SGHTA, CDR2 FQGNSA. Trimming pared 1 base from V and 4 bases from J, leaving 4 bases between. CDR3 region: CASSLVGYGYTF. CDR3 coding DNA: TGTGCCAGCAGCTTAGTTGGCTATGGCTACACCTTC.

The chain joins TRBV6-1 to TRBJ1-2, with D possibly matching TRBD1 (6 bases). The CDR3 loop spans 14 amino acids. V lost 4 bases, J lost 7 bases, and 16 bases lay in between. The germline V gene encodes CDR1 MNHNS and CDR2 SASEGT. CDR3: CASSVNQGQAGYTF. Here the CDR3 DNA reads TGTGCCAGCAGTGTTAATCAGGGACAAGCTGGCTACACCTTC.

The chain recombines TRBV9 with TRBJ2-7; D tentatively reads TRBD1 or TRBD2 (5 bases each). Between the trimmed V and J ends, which lost 4 bases and 0 bases, there was a span of 17 bases. Per the germline V gene, CDR1 is SGDLS and CDR2 is YYNGEE. The length of the CDR3 is 16 residues. For the CDR3, the DNA is TGTGCCAGCAGCATCCACGGGACGGCGAGCTCCTACGAGCAGTACTTC. Protein product: CASSIHGTASSYEQYF.

The genes are TRBV7-9 and TRBJ2-1, with D perhaps matching TRBD1 (5 bases). V lost 2 bases to trimming and J lost 2 bases, with 10 bases between them. The CDR3 is 15 residues long. Per germline, CDR1 SEHNR and CDR2 FQNEAQ (reference sequence). The CDR3 DNA is TGTGCCAGCAGCTTACTTAGGACACCCTACAATGAGCAGTTCTTC. It translates to CASSLLRTPYNEQFF.

The chain employs TRBV7-2 and TRBJ2-5, with D possibly TRBD2 on 5 matching bases. CDR3 length: 15 residues. Trimming shortened V by 3 bases and J by 5 bases, and 16 bases separated the two germline ends. The germline gives CDR1 SGHTA, CDR2 FQGNSA. CDR3 sequence (DNA): TGTGCCAGCAGCTTCGACGCCAGGCCGGGGGAGACCCAGTACTTC. Residues: CASSFDARPGETQYF.

The chain uses TRBV19 and TRBJ1-3; possibly TRBD1 for D (6 bases). This CDR3 comprises 14 residues. Trimming took 8 bases from V and 3 from J, leaving 14 bases between them. CDR1 and CDR2 (germline): LNHDA, SQIVND (reference sequence). CDR3 coding DNA: TGTGCCAGTCAAACAGGGAGTGGTGGAAACACCATATATTTT. Translating gives CASQTGSGGNTIYF.

The chain links TRBV30 to TRBJ1-6; D unclear. Trimming took off 4 bases at V and 7 bases at J, with 11 bases between the two ends. CDR3 length: 13 residues. Germline V gene data show CDR1 as GTSNPN and CDR2 as SVGIG (reference sequence). In DNA, the CDR3 is TGTGCCTGGAAAAAACATGGCAATTCACCCCTCCACTTT. It translates to CAWKKHGNSPLHF. Full variable domain (rest looked up from reference TRBV30 and TRBJ1-6): SQTIHQWPATLVQPVGSPLSLECTVEGTSNPNLYWYRQAAGRGLQLLFYSVGIGQISSEVPQNLSASRPQDRQFILSSKKLLLSDSGFYLCAWKKHGNSPLHFGNGTRLTVT.